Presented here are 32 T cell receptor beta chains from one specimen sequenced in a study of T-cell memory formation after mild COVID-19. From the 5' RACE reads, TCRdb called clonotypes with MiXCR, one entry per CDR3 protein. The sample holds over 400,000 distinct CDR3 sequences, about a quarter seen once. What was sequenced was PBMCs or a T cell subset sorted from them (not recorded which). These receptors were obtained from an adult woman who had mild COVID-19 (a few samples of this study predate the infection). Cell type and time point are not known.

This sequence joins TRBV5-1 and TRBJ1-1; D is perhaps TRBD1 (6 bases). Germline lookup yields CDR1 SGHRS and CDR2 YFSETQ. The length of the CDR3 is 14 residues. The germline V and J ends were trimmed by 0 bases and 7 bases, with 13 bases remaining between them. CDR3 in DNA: TGCGCCAGCAGCTTGGCAGGGTCAGGGGTTGAAGCTTTCTTT. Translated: CASSLAGSGVEAFF. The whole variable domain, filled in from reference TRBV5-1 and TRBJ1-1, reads KAGVTQTPRYLIKTRGQQVTLSCSPISGHRSVSWYQQTPGQGLQFLFEYFSETQRNKGNFPGRFSGRQFSNSRSEMNVSTLELGDSALYLCASSLAGSGVEAFFGQGTRLTVV.

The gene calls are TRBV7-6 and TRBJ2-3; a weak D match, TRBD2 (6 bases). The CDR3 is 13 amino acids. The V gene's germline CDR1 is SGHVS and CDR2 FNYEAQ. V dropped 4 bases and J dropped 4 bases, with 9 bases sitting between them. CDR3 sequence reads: CASSSGEPDTQYF. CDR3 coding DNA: TGTGCCAGCAGCTCGGGGGAACCAGATACGCAGTATTTT.

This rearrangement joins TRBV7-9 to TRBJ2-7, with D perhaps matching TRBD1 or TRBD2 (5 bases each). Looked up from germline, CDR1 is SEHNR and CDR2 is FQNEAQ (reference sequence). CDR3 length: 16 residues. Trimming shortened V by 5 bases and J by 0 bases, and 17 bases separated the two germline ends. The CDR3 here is CASSTYRDGSSYEQYF. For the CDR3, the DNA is TGTGCCAGCAGCACCTACCGGGACGGCTCCTCCTACGAGCAGTACTTC.

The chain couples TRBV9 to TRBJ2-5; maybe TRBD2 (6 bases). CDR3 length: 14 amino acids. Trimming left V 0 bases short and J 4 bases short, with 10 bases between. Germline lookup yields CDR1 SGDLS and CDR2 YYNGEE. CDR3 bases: TGTGCCAGCAGCGTAGGTTGGGGAGGAGAGACCCAGTACTTC. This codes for CASSVGWGGETQYF.

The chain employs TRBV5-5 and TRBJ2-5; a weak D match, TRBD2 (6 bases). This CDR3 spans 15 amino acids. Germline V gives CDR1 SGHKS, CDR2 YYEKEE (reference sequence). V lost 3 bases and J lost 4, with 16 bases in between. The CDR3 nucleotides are TGTGCCAGCAGCTCACCGACTAGTAGTGGAGAGACCCAGTACTTC. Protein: CASSSPTSSGETQYF. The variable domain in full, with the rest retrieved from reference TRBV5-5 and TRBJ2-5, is DAGVTQSPTHLIKTRGQQVTLRCSPISGHKSVSWYQQVLGQGPQFIFQYYEKEERGRGNFPDRFSARQFPNYSSELNVNALLLGDSALYLCASSSPTSSGETQYFGPGTRLLVL.

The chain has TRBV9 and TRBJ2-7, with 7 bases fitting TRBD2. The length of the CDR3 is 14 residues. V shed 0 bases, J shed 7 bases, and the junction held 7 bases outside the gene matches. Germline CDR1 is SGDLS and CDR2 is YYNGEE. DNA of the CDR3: TGTGCCAGCAGCGTAGCTAGCGGAGGGAGGGAGCAGTACTTC. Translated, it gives CASSVASGGREQYF.

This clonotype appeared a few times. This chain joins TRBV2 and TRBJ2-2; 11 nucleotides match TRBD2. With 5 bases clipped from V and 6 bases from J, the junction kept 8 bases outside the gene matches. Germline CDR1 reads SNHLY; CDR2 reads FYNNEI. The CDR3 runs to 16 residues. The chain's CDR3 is CASSPTTSGSAGELFF. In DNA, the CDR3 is TGTGCCAGCAGTCCCACTACTAGCGGGAGTGCCGGGGAGCTGTTTTTT.

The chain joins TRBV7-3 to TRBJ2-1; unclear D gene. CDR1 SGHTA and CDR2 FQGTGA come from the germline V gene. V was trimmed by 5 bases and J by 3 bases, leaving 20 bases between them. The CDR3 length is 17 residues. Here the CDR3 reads CASSPAVRTEYYNEQFF. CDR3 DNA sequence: TGTGCCAGCAGCCCGGCGGTTCGGACCGAGTACTACAATGAGCAGTTCTTC.

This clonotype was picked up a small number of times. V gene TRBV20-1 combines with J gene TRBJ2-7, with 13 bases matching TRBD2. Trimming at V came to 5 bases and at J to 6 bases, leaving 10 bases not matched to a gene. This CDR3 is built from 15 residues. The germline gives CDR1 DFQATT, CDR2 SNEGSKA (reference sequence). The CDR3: CSAPRTSGRGGEQYF. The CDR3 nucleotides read TGCAGTGCTCCCCGGACTAGCGGGAGAGGTGGCGAGCAGTACTTC.

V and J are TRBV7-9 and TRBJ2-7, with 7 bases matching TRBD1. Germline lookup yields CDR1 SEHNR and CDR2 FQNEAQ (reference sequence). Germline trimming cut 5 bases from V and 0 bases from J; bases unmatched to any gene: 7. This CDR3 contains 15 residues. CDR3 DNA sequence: TGTGCCAGCAGCCCCCGACAGGGTCCCTCCTACGAGCAGTACTTC. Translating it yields CASSPRQGPSYEQYF.

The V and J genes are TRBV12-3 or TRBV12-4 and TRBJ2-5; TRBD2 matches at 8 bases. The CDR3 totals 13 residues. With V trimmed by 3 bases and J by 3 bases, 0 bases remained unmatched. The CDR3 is CASSFSGEETQYF. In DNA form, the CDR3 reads TGTGCCAGCAGTTTTAGCGGGGAAGAGACCCAGTACTTC.

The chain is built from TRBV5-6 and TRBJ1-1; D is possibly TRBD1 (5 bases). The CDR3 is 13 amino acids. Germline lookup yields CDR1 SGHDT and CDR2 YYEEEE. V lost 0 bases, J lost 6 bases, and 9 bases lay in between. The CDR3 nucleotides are TGTGCCAGCAGCTTGGCCAAGGGGCCTGAAGCTTTCTTT. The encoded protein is CASSLAKGPEAFF.

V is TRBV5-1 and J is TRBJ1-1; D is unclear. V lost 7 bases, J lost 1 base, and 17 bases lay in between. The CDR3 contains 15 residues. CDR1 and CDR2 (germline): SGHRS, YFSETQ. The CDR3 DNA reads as TGCGCCAGCCGCCGGGCGCCGAATCGGAACACTGAAGCTTTCTTT. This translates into CASRRAPNRNTEAFF.

The CDR3 DNA follows: TGCGCCAGCAGCTCTTGGACACTAACCTCCTACAATGAGCAGTTCTTC. As protein: CASSSWTLTSYNEQFF. The chain couples TRBV5-1 to TRBJ2-1; D might be TRBD1 (5 bases). The CDR3 has 16 residues. Germline V gene data show CDR1 as SGHRS and CDR2 as YFSETQ. Trimming took off 3 bases at V and 0 bases at J, with 13 bases between the two ends. The whole variable domain, filled in from reference TRBV5-1 and TRBJ2-1, reads KAGVTQTPRYLIKTRGQQVTLSCSPISGHRSVSWYQQTPGQGLQFLFEYFSETQRNKGNFPGRFSGRQFSNSRSEMNVSTLELGDSALYLCASSSWTLTSYNEQFFGPGTRLTVL.

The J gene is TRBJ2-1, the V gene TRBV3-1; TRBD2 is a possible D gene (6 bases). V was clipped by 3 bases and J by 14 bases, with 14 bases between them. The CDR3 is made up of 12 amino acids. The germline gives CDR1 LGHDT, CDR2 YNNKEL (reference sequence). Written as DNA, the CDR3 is TGTGCCAGCAGCCAGGCGACTAGTCGAGAGTTCTTC. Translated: CASSQATSREFF.

The CDR3 region has the DNA TGCGCCAGCAGCCAAGATCCCCCAGGGGGACGGAACACTGAAGCTTTCTTT. It encodes CASSQDPPGGRNTEAFF. This chain joins TRBV4-1 and TRBJ1-1; 7 nucleotides line up with TRBD1. CDR3 length: 17 residues. Germline V gene lookup returns CDR1 MGHRA and CDR2 YSYEKL. The V gene end was trimmed by 0 bases and the J gene end by 1 base; junction bases not matched to a gene: 8.

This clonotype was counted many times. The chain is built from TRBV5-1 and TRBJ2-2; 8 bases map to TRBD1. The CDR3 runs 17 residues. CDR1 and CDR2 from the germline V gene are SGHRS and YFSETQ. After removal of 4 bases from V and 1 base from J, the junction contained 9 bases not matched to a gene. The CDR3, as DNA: TGCGCCAGCAGCAACGATCAGGGGGCAGGGAACACCGGGGAGCTGTTTTTT. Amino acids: CASSNDQGAGNTGELFF.

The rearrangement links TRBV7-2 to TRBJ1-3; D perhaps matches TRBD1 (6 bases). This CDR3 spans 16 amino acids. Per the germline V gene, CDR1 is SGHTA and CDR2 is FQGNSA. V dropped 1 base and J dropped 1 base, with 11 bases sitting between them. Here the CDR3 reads CASSLESRGSGNTIYF. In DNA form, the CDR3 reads TGTGCCAGCAGCTTAGAATCAAGGGGGTCTGGAAACACCATATATTTT.

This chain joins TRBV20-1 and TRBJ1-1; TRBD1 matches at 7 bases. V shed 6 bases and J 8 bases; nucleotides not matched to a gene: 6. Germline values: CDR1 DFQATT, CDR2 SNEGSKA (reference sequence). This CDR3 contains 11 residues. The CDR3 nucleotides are TGCAGTGCGAGGGGGCAGGGCGAAGCTTTCTTT. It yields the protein CSARGQGEAFF.

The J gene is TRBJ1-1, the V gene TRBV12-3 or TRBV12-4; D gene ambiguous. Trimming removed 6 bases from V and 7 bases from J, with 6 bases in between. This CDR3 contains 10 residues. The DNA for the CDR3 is TGTGCCAGCAGAGCCCATGAAGCTTTCTTT. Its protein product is CASRAHEAFF.

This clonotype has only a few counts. CDR3 amino acids: CASSLTTGEYQETQYF. The CDR3 DNA reads as TGTGCCAGCAGCTTGACTACGGGGGAGTACCAAGAGACCCAGTACTTC. The chain combines TRBV7-6 with TRBJ2-5, with D perhaps TRBD2 (6 bases). V was clipped by 3 bases and J by 0 bases, with 14 bases between them. The CDR3 is made up of 16 amino acids. Germline V gene data show CDR1 as SGHVS and CDR2 as FNYEAQ.

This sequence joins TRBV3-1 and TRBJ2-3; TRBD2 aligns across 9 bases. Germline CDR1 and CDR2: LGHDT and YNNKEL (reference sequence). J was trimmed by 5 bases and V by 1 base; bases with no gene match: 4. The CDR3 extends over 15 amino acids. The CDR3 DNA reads TGTGCCAGCAGCCAAGCGGCTAGCGGGGTAGATACGCAGTATTTT. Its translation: CASSQAASGVDTQYF.

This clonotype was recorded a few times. The CDR3 DNA reads as TGTGCCAGCAGCCGAGCAGGGTCAGGGCCCCAGCATTTT. The encoded protein is CASSRAGSGPQHF. This chain links TRBV4-2 with TRBJ1-5; D perhaps matches TRBD1 (5 bases). V lost 4 bases and J lost 9, with 13 bases in between. The CDR3 consists of 13 residues. In germline, CDR1 is LGHNA, CDR2 YNFKEQ.

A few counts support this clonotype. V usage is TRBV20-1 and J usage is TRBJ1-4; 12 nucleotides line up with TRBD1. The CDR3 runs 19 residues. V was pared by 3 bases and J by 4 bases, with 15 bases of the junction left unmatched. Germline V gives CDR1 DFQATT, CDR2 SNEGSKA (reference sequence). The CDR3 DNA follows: TGCAGTGCTAGTAGAGAGGGGGGGACAGGGGGCGATCGTAATGAAAAACTGTTTTTT. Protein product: CSASREGGTGGDRNEKLFF.

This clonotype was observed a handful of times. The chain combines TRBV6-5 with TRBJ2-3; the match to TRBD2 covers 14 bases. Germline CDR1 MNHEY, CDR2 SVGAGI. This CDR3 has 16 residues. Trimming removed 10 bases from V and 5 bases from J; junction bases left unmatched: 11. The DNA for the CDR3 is TGTGCCACCACCGGACTAGCGGGAGGAGGGATAGATACGCAGTATTTT. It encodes CATTGLAGGGIDTQYF.

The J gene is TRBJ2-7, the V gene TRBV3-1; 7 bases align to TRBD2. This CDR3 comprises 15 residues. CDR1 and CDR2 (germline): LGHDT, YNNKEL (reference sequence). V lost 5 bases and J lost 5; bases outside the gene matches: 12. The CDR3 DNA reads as TGTGCCAGCAGCTGGGGCCTAGCGGCGGGGGACGAGCAGTACTTC. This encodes CASSWGLAAGDEQYF.

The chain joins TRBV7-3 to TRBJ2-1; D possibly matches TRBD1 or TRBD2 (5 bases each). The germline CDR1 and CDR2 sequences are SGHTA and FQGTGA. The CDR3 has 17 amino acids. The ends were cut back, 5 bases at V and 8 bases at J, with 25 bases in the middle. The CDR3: CASSTDGRLFGDDEQFF. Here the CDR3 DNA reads TGTGCCAGCAGCACCGATGGACGGCTTTTCGGGGACGATGAGCAGTTCTTC.

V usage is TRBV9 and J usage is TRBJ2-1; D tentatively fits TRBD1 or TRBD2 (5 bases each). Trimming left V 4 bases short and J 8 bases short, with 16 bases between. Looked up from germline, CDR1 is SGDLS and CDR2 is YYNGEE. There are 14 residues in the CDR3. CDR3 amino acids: CASSPGTYGYEQFF. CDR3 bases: TGTGCCAGCAGCCCTGGGACCTATGGCTATGAGCAGTTCTTC.

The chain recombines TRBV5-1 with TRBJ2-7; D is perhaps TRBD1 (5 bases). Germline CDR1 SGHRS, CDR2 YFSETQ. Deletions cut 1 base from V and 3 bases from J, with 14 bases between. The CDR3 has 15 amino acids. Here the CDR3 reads CASSLLTGHVYEQYF. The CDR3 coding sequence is TGCGCCAGCAGCTTGTTGACCGGACACGTCTACGAGCAGTACTTC.

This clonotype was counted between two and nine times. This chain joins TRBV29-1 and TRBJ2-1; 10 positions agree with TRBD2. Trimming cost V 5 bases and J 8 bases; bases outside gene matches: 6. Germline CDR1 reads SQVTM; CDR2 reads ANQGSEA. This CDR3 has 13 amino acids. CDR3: CSVWLAGEYEQFF. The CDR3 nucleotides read TGCAGCGTTTGGCTAGCGGGAGAGTATGAGCAGTTCTTC.

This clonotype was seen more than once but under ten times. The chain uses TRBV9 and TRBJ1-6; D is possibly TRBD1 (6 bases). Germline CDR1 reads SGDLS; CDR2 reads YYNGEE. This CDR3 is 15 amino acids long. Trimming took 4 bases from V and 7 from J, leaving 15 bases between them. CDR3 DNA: TGTGCCAGCAGCCCAAGATGGGGGGGCAATTCACCCCTCCACTTT. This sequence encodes CASSPRWGGNSPLHF.

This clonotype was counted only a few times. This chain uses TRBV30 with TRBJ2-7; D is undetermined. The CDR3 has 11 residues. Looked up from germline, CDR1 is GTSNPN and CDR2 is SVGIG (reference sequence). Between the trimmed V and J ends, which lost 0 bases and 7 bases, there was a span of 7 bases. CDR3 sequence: CAWSVVREQYF. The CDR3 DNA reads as TGTGCCTGGAGTGTGGTCCGGGAGCAGTACTTC.